This T cell receptor (beta chain) was observed in a study of control samples from healthy donors and cancer patients. V was shortened by 6 bases and J by 3 bases, with 9 bases between the two germline ends. The germline CDR1 and CDR2 sequences are LNHDA and SQIVND (reference sequence). The CDR3 covers 13 residues. Measured with immunoSEQ multiplex PCR; TCRdb has only the in-frame clones, and not every one. The table lists about 150,000 clones, about 94% of them singletons, with approximately 6.1% in the top ten. This clonotype was obtained from a man aged 35 to 55 in good health. The rearrangement links TRBV19 to TRBJ2-1; D call uncertain. Material for sequencing was blood. As DNA, the CDR3 is TGTGCCAGTAGGCCGGATGACTACAATGAGCAGTTCTTC. Amino acid sequence: CASRPDDYNEQFF.